One and the same sample provided the 19 T cell receptor beta chains below, sequenced in a study of blood T cells in healthy people across ages. Together with a sample-barcoded 5' primer, a J-beta primer mix was included in a second PCR lasting about 6 to 11 cycles. From the 5' RACE reads, TCRdb called clonotypes with MiXCR, one entry per CDR3 protein. The table has 1.8 million or so distinct CDR3 sequences, roughly two fifths seen once. The sequencing input was blood. Every receptor here comes from a human donor in good health.

This clonotype turned up a few times. The chain combines TRBV5-1 with TRBJ2-7; 11 positions agree with TRBD2. The J segment lost 0 bases and the V segment lost 4 bases, leaving 9 bases of the junction unmatched. The CDR3 covers 17 residues. In germline, CDR1 is SGHRS, CDR2 YFSETQ. The CDR3 DNA reads TGCGCCAGCAGCCATCCCTCGACTAGCGGGGCCTCCTACGAGCAGTACTTC. Residues: CASSHPSTSGASYEQYF.

At least ten counts were recorded for this clonotype. The CDR3 here is CASSSPHNGYTF. The CDR3, as DNA: TGTGCCAGCAGCTCACCCCACAATGGCTACACCTTC. This chain joins TRBV7-2 and TRBJ1-2; D is undetermined. This CDR3 is 12 amino acids long. With 4 bases removed from V and 6 bases from J, the gap between germline ends came to 9 bases. CDR1 is SGHTA and CDR2 is FQGNSA in the germline V gene.

This clonotype occurred a few times. The chain recombines TRBV5-4 with TRBJ2-1, with 7 bases lining up with TRBD2. This CDR3 is 17 amino acids long. V lost 5 bases and J lost 5; bases outside the gene matches: 16. The germline CDR1 and CDR2 sequences are SGHNT and YYREEE (reference sequence). CDR3 DNA sequence: TGTGCCAGCAGTTCGCCTCCTCTGGCGGGGGTAAACAATGAGCAGTTCTTC. It is translated as CASSSPPLAGVNNEQFF.

This clonotype was counted a few times. This chain's CDR3 is CSVGGRVRNEQFF. DNA for the CDR3: TGCAGCGTTGGGGGCCGGGTTCGCAATGAGCAGTTCTTC. This rearrangement joins TRBV29-1 to TRBJ2-1; possibly TRBD1 for D (5 bases). The V and J ends lost 4 bases and 6 bases respectively, with 13 bases between them. In germline, CDR1 is SQVTM, CDR2 ANQGSEA. The CDR3 extends over 13 amino acids.

This clonotype was detected a few times. The CDR3 spells CSASGGFSYEQYF. CDR3 sequence (DNA): TGCAGTGCTAGCGGGGGATTCTCCTACGAGCAGTACTTC. This rearrangement joins TRBV20-1 to TRBJ2-7, with D perhaps TRBD2 (6 bases). There are 13 residues in the CDR3. Germline V lookup: CDR1 DFQATT, CDR2 SNEGSKA (reference sequence). V was trimmed by 3 bases and J by 0 bases, leaving 9 bases between them.

The chain has TRBV6-4 and TRBJ1-2; 10 bases are shared with TRBD1. CDR1 MRHNA and CDR2 SNTAGT come from the germline V gene. CDR3 length equals 15 residues. V gave up 6 bases and J gave up 4 bases; unmatched junction bases: 8. CDR3 loop: CASRETGQGFYGYTF. As DNA, the CDR3 is TGTGCCAGCAGAGAAACGGGACAGGGGTTCTATGGCTACACCTTC.

The chain has TRBV27 and TRBJ1-5, with D possibly matching TRBD1 (6 bases). Deletions cut 7 bases from V and 5 bases from J, with 15 bases between. CDR3 length equals 14 residues. The germline CDR1 and CDR2 sequences are MNHEY and SMNVEV (reference sequence). Here the CDR3 reads CASTFLGGDQPQHF. The CDR3 DNA is TGTGCCAGCACCTTCCTGGGGGGCGATCAGCCCCAGCATTTT.

The chain joins TRBV11-2 to TRBJ2-1, with 9 bases identical to TRBD2. CDR3 length: 16 residues. Per the germline V gene, CDR1 is SGHAT and CDR2 is FQNNGV. V lost 3 bases, J lost 8 bases, and 11 bases stayed unmatched. DNA of the CDR3: TGTGCCAGCAGCTTTACGGCGGGGGGGCTTATGGATGAGCAGTTCTTC. This encodes CASSFTAGGLMDEQFF.

The rearrangement uses TRBV7-2 and TRBJ2-4; D not resolved. The CDR3 covers 15 residues. Trimming cost V 5 bases and J 0 bases, with 11 bases left between them. CDR1 and CDR2 from the germline V gene are SGHTA and FQGNSA. CDR3 loop: CASSPQVLAKNIQYF. The DNA for the CDR3 is TGTGCCAGCAGCCCTCAGGTTCTAGCCAAAAACATTCAGTACTTC.

This chain connects TRBV4-2 to TRBJ2-3; no clear D. This CDR3 comprises 13 residues. V lost 0 bases and J lost 5, with 6 bases in between. Germline CDR1 reads LGHNA; CDR2 reads YNFKEQ. CDR3 sequence reads: CASSQEELDTQYF. CDR3 coding DNA: TGTGCCAGCAGCCAAGAGGAACTAGATACGCAGTATTTT.

This chain uses TRBV29-1 with TRBJ2-1, with 7 positions matching TRBD1. The CDR3 sequence is 12 residues long. The germline V gene has CDR1 SQVTM and CDR2 ANQGSEA. The V segment lost 8 bases and the J segment 13 bases; nucleotides outside the gene matches: 14. CDR3 loop: CSSRDSLYEQFF. The CDR3 coding sequence is TGCAGCTCCCGGGACAGCCTATACGAACAGTTCTTC.

This clonotype was seen only a few times. V usage is TRBV4-2 and J usage is TRBJ2-5, with 7 nucleotides matching TRBD1. This CDR3 has 15 amino acids. Trimming at V came to 4 bases and at J to 5 bases, leaving 10 bases not matched to a gene. Germline lookup yields CDR1 LGHNA and CDR2 YNFKEQ. The CDR3 DNA is TGTGCCAGCAGCCGCTCCACAGGGGAAATTGAGACCCAGTACTTC. Translating gives CASSRSTGEIETQYF.

The chain couples TRBV6-2 or TRBV6-3 to TRBJ2-4; D is tentatively TRBD1 or TRBD2 (5 bases each). V was trimmed by 8 bases and J by 1 base, leaving 21 bases between them. The CDR3 runs to 17 residues. The V gene's germline CDR1 is MNHEY and CDR2 SVGEGT. This chain's CDR3 is CASSFRGNPRAKNIQYF. CDR3 nucleotide sequence: TGTGCCAGCTCCTTCCGGGGCAACCCGAGGGCCAAAAACATTCAGTACTTC.

Remarks on this clonotype: A read error may account for a junction end that differs from germline. The J gene is TRBJ1-2, the V gene TRBV2, with D perhaps matching TRBD1 (6 bases). In germline, CDR1 is SNHLY, CDR2 FYNNEI. There are 15 residues in the CDR3. In nucleotides, the CDR3 is TGTGCCGGCAGTGCGGGGGGCGATATAAACTATGGCTACACCTTC. Residues: CAGSAGGDINYGYTF.

The chain links TRBV20-1 to TRBJ1-6, with D unresolved. Trimming removed 4 bases from V and 0 bases from J, with 4 bases in between. The CDR3 contains 13 residues. Germline values: CDR1 DFQATT, CDR2 SNEGSKA (reference sequence). Here the CDR3 reads CSANSSYNSPLHF. DNA for the CDR3: TGCAGTGCTAACAGCTCCTATAATTCACCCCTCCACTTT.

The gene calls are TRBV20-1 and TRBJ2-3; no definite D call. The CDR3 consists of 11 residues. Trimming removed 5 bases at V and 6 bases at J, with 9 bases between. Germline V gene sequence: CDR1 DFQATT, CDR2 SNEGSKA (reference sequence). CDR3 sequence reads: CSAPVRDTQYF. The CDR3 DNA sequence: TGCAGTGCTCCCGTAAGGGATACGCAGTATTTT.

This clonotype appeared a single time. CDR3 sequence reads: CSARDSPYLRGYTF. The CDR3 region has the DNA TGCAGTGCTAGAGATAGCCCTTATCTGAGGGGCTACACCTTC. The rearrangement uses TRBV20-1 and TRBJ1-2; D not resolved. The V and J ends lost 0 bases and 8 bases respectively, with 16 bases between them. CDR3 length equals 14 residues. CDR1 is DFQATT and CDR2 is SNEGSKA in the germline V gene (reference sequence).

The J gene is TRBJ1-4, the V gene TRBV12-5; 10 bases fit TRBD1. The CDR3 covers 16 residues. V gave up 0 bases and J gave up 6 bases; unmatched junction bases: 4. Germline V CDR1 and CDR2: LGHNT, FRNRAP. CDR3 DNA sequence: TGTGCTAGTGGTTTGGTACTCGGGACAGGGGATGAAAAACTGTTTTTT. Its translation: CASGLVLGTGDEKLFF.

The gene calls are TRBV7-9 and TRBJ1-2, with D maybe TRBD1 (5 bases). This CDR3 is 16 amino acids long. In germline, CDR1 is SEHNR, CDR2 FQNEAQ (reference sequence). V was cut by 5 bases and J by 4 bases, with 20 bases left in between. CDR3 sequence reads: CASSLGPGITIYGYTF. The CDR3 nucleotides read TGTGCCAGCAGCCTGGGCCCAGGGATAACTATCTATGGCTACACCTTC.